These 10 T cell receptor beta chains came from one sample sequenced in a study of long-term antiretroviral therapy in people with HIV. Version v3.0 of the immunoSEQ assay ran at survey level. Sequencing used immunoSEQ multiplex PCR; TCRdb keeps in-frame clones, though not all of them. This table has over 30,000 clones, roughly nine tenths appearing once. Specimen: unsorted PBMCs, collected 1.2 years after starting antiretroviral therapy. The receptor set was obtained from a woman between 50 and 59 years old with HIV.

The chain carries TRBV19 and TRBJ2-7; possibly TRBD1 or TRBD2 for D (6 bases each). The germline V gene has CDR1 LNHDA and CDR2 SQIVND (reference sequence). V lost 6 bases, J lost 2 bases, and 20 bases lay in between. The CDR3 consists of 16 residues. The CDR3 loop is CASRSGGRGPTYEQYF. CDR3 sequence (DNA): TGTGCCAGTAGAAGTGGGGGCCGGGGGCCGACCTACGAGCAGTACTTC.

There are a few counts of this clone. The CDR3 DNA sequence: TGTGCCAGCAGCGGACCTACGCGGGGCTACACCTTC. Translation: CASSGPTRGYTF. The rearrangement links TRBV6-1 to TRBJ1-2; D is undetermined. V was shortened by 6 bases and J by 8 bases, with 13 bases between the two germline ends. The CDR3 runs to 12 residues. Per the germline V gene, CDR1 is MNHNS and CDR2 is SASEGT.

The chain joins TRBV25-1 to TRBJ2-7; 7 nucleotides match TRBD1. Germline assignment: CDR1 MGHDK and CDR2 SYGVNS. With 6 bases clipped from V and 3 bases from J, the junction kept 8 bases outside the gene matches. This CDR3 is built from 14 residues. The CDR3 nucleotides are TGTGCCAGCAGCGGAAGGGGACAGCACTACGAGCAGTACTTC. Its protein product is CASSGRGQHYEQYF.

The CDR3 spells CASSPRDRGSSSYNSPLHF. The CDR3 DNA follows: TGCGCCAGCAGCCCTCGGGACAGGGGGTCCTCCTCCTATAATTCACCCCTCCACTTT. The chain combines TRBV5-1 with TRBJ1-6; TRBD1 agrees at 11 bases. V gave up 4 bases and J gave up 0 bases; unmatched junction bases: 9. Germline CDR1 is SGHRS and CDR2 is YFSETQ. This CDR3 has 19 amino acids.

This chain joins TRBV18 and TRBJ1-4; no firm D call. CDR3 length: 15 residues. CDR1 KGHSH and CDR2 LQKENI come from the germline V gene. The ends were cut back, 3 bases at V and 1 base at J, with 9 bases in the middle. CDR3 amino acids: CASSPRGGTNEKLFF. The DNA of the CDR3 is TGTGCCAGCTCACCGAGAGGCGGAACTAATGAAAAACTGTTTTTT. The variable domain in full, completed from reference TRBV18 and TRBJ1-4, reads NAGVMQNPRHLVRRRGQEARLRCSPMKGHSHVYWYRQLPEEGLKFMVYLQKENIIDESGMPKERFSAEFPKEGPSILRIQQVVRGDSAAYFCASSPRGGTNEKLFFGSGTQLSVL.

As DNA, the CDR3 is TGTGCCAGCTCACCACCGGGGAACACCGGGGAGCTGTTTTTT. As protein: CASSPPGNTGELFF. The rearrangement uses TRBV18 and TRBJ2-2; D uncertain. Germline lookup yields CDR1 KGHSH and CDR2 LQKENI. Trimming took 0 bases from V and 1 from J, leaving 3 bases between them. The CDR3 is 14 amino acids.

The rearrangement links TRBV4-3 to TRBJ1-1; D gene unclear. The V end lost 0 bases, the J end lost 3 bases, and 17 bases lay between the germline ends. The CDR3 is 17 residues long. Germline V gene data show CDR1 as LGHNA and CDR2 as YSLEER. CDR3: CASSQDMAGRGYTEAFF. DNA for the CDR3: TGCGCCAGCAGCCAAGATATGGCAGGTAGAGGGTACACTGAAGCTTTCTTT.

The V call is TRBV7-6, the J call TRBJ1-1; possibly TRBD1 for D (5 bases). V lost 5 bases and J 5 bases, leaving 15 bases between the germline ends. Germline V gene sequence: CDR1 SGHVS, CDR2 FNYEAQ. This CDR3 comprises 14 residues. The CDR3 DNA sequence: TGTGCCAGCAGCCCTCCGGGACGAGGGACTGAAGCTTTCTTT. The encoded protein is CASSPPGRGTEAFF.

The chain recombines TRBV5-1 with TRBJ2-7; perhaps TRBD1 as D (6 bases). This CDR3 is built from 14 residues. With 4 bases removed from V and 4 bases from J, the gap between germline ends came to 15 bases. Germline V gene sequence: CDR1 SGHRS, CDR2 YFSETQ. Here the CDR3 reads CASSRQEVLYEQYF. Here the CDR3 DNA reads TGCGCCAGCAGCAGACAGGAGGTCTTATACGAGCAGTACTTC. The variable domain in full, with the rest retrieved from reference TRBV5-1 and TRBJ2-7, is KAGVTQTPRYLIKTRGQQVTLSCSPISGHRSVSWYQQTPGQGLQFLFEYFSETQRNKGNFPGRFSGRQFSNSRSEMNVSTLELGDSALYLCASSRQEVLYEQYFGPGTRLTVT.

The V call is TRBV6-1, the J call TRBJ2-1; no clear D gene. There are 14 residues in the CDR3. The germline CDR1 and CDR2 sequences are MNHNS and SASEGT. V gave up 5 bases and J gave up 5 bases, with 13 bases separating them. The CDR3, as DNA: TGTGCCAGCAGTCCGCCGACCGAAAACAATGAGCAGTTCTTC. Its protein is CASSPPTENNEQFF.